This T cell receptor (beta chain) was found in a study of blood T cells in healthy people across ages (dated by TCRdb to the mid-2010s). Regarding the complete study: Template switching captured roughly one uniquely barcoded TCR beta cDNA molecule per two T cells in model experiments. Using deep sequencing normalized with unique cDNA molecular identifiers, the study measured how TCR beta repertoire diversity changes with age. The study analyzed two additional independent replicas of 1 million unique cDNA reads from the same blood draw for two donors, one aged 18 to 30 and one aged 80 or older. The donors were split into four age groups: young (average approximately 16 years), middle-aged (nearly 40), aged (around 67) and long-lived (about 74). To avoid experimental bias, donors of different ages were randomly spread across the sequencing lanes.

Study-wide findings and limitations: The percentage of naive T cells measured by flow cytometry correlated strongly with observed TCR beta diversity. Because donor CMV infection status was unknown, age-related changes in expanded clonotypes were potentially confounded. Conclusive comparison of naive and antigen-experienced compartments was prevented by the profiling of bulk unsorted PBMCs. Compared with the aged group, more naive CD4+ T cells, fewer expanded clones and increased TCR diversity were shown by the long-lived group, suggesting age selection. As age increased, observed TCR beta diversity per million T cells dropped in a roughly linear way, and a significant reduction was already evident by age about 40. Estimates of total diversity based on one million sequenced T cells were considered lower bounds and underestimates.

The sample holds a few counts of this clonotype. This receptor's antigen is unknown. No much larger clone exists at a distance of one base, and base qualities are not known. Libraries were constructed by 5' RACE. For sequencing, an Illumina HiSeq 2500 was employed. The second PCR ran for about 6 to 12 cycles and used a J-beta primer mix along with a sample-barcoded 5' primer. A unique molecular identifier was introduced onto each TCR beta cDNA molecule by a template-switch 5' adaptor carrying 12 random nucleotides. Each sample yielded at least 3 million CDR3-containing paired-end reads. All of the RNA was converted into first-strand cDNA using the Mint cDNA synthesis kit, with a TRBC-specific oligonucleotide serving as the primer. All cDNA was treated with uracil-DNA glycosylase and then went through a first 18-cycle PCR with the universal primers M1SS and BC2_uni_R. The authors' analysis ran thus. For normalization, 1 million high-quality reads were randomly selected from each sample, with every read carrying a distinct molecular identifier. Reads sharing molecular identifiers were discarded rather than binned into consensus sequences. MiTCR, with a Q25 quality threshold and the strictest error-elimination algorithm, was used for CDR3 identification, clonotype clustering and error correction. A nonparametric unseen species model with Euler transformation was used to estimate lower-bound total TCR beta diversity. TCRdb reprocessing: public reads trimmed at Q25 with fastp, clones called with MiXCR, in-frame beta chains kept. A single entry per CDR3 protein holds the most common genes and DNA from its merged rows. The V and J calls, along with clone size, are taken from TCRdb and not from the paper's own processing. For this sample the table gives some 1.5 million distinct CDR3 sequences, of which 28% were detected only once. Of the sample, 7.7% falls within the top ten clones.

Donors were about 36 systemically healthy Caucasian individuals from Russia aged roughly 6 to 95 years. Approximately 11 milliliters of peripheral blood were drawn from each donor into EDTA-treated Vacutainer tubes. Ficoll-Paque density-gradient centrifugation was used to isolate PBMCs, with at least 6.5 million per sample. Total RNA was extracted from PBMCs with Trizol reagent, with at least 5 micrograms obtained per sample. Naive CD45RAhigh/CD27high T cell percentages were measured by flow cytometry on a PBMC aliquot from every donor. The clonotype was recovered from a woman between 25 and 40 years old in good health. The sequencing input was blood.

DNA sequence: TGCAGTGCCCCGGGTCTAGCGGGGGGATACAATGAGCAGTACTTC. The resulting protein is CSAPGLAGGYNEQYF. Rearrangement joined TRBV20-1 to TRBJ2-7; TRBD2 fits 11 bases in the junction. Via the germline V gene (reference sequence), CDR1 is DFQATT and CDR2 SNEGSKA. The CDR3 numbers 15 residues from cysteine through phenylalanine. Only the CDR3 DNA is retained, 45 bases long and in frame from the first base. After removal of 6 bases from V and 7 bases from J, the junction retains 14 bases not matched to a gene.